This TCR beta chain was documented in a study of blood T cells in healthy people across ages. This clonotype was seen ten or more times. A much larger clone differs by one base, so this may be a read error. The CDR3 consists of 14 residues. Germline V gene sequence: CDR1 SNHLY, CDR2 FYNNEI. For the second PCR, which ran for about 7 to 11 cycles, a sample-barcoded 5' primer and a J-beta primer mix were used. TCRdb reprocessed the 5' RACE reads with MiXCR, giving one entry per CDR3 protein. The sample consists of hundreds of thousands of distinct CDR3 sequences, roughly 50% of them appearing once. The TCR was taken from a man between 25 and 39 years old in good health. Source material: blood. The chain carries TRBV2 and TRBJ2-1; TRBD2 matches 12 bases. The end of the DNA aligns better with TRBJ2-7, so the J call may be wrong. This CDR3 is CASNLAGGYNEQYF. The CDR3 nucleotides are TGTGCCAGCAATCTAGCGGGGGGGTACAATGAGCAGTACTTC.